Each of the 25 T cell receptor beta chains below was sequenced from the same sample in a study of graft-versus-host responses after intestinal transplantation. Profiled with immunoSEQ multiplex PCR; TCRdb holds only in-frame clones, not every one. This sample yields 90,000 to 150,000 clones, of which roughly 91% are seen a single time; around 0.12% belongs to the top ten. Which antigens these TCRs recognize remains unknown. The specimen comprised unstimulated CD4+ T cells sorted from spleen or lymph node cells, sampled before intestinal transplant. Source of these receptors: a human donor who received an intestinal transplant.

The chain links TRBV5-1 to TRBJ2-1, with 9 positions matching TRBD1. The CDR3 extends over 15 amino acids. Germline V gives CDR1 SGHRS, CDR2 YFSETQ. With V trimmed by 1 base and J by 3 bases, 2 bases remained unmatched. The CDR3 here is CASSLRDRVYNEQFF. The DNA of the CDR3 is TGCGCCAGCAGCTTGCGGGACAGGGTCTACAATGAGCAGTTCTTC.

The chain links TRBV19 to TRBJ1-1, with 7 bases lining up with TRBD1. The V segment lost 6 bases and the J segment 6 bases; nucleotides outside the gene matches: 7. Germline CDR1 is LNHDA and CDR2 is SQIVND (reference sequence). The length of the CDR3 is 13 residues. In DNA form, the CDR3 reads TGTGCCAGTAGGGAAAACACAGGGGCTGAAGCTTTCTTT. Encoded protein: CASRENTGAEAFF.

The sample holds one count of this clone. This rearrangement joins TRBV5-1 to TRBJ1-2; D is ambiguous. Germline assignment: CDR1 SGHRS and CDR2 YFSETQ. CDR3 size: 13 residues. V gave up 4 bases and J gave up 6 bases, with 13 bases separating them. This CDR3 is CASSVNRENGYTF. Here the CDR3 DNA reads TGCGCCAGCAGCGTGAACAGAGAAAATGGCTACACCTTC.

This clone was observed once. The CDR3 spells CASSLVSGTTYYEQYF. Here the CDR3 DNA reads TGTGCCAGCAGTTTAGTAAGCGGAACAACCTACTACGAGCAGTACTTC. The chain uses TRBV28 and TRBJ2-7; tentatively, D is TRBD2 (5 bases). CDR3 size: 16 residues. V gave up 2 bases and J gave up 3 bases, with 17 bases separating them. The germline gives CDR1 MDHEN, CDR2 SYDVKM.

For this clone: Other DNA sequences within the sample encode an identical CDR3. The chain is built from TRBV7-8 and TRBJ1-1; D ambiguous. This CDR3 is 13 amino acids long. Germline CDR1 and CDR2: SGHVS and FQNEAQ. Trimming pared 2 bases from V and 0 bases from J, leaving 4 bases between. The CDR3: CASSLSLNTEAFF. CDR3 in DNA: TGTGCCAGCAGCTTATCACTGAACACTGAAGCTTTCTTT. The variable domain in full, with the rest retrieved from reference TRBV7-8 and TRBJ1-1, is GAGVSQSPRYKVAKRGQDVALRCDPISGHVSLFWYQQALGQGPEFLTYFQNEAQLDKSGLPSDRFFAERPEGSVSTLKIQRTQQEDSAVYLCASSLSLNTEAFFGQGTRLTVV.

The V call is TRBV5-1, the J call TRBJ1-1; 7 bases fit TRBD1. V was clipped by 0 bases and J by 4 bases; unmatched bases: 12. The CDR3 is 17 amino acids. Per the germline V gene, CDR1 is SGHRS and CDR2 is YFSETQ. DNA for the CDR3: TGCGCCAGCAGCTTGGGTTCGTTTTCAGGGGGGAGCACTGAAGCTTTCTTT. Translation: CASSLGSFSGGSTEAFF.

The gene calls are TRBV18 and TRBJ2-1; 9 nucleotides line up with TRBD2. The germline V gene encodes CDR1 KGHSH and CDR2 LQKENI. V gave up 3 bases and J gave up 0 bases; unmatched junction bases: 3. This CDR3 comprises 16 residues. The CDR3 sequence: CASSPQGLASYNEQFF. DNA of the CDR3: TGTGCCAGCTCACCGCAGGGACTAGCCTCCTACAATGAGCAGTTCTTC.

The V call is TRBV7-9, the J call TRBJ1-4; D unclear. The CDR3 loop spans 16 amino acids. From germline, CDR1 is SEHNR and CDR2 FQNEAQ (reference sequence). Deletions cut 5 bases from V and 3 bases from J, with 16 bases between. CDR3 region: CASSPMYSTSNEKLFF. The CDR3 region has the DNA TGTGCCAGCAGCCCCATGTACTCTACGTCTAATGAAAAACTGTTTTTT.

In DNA form, the CDR3 reads TGTGCCAGCAGTTCGACAGGGAACCCCATTCATGGCTACACCTTC. Protein product: CASSSTGNPIHGYTF. The chain couples TRBV6-5 to TRBJ1-2, with 7 bases lining up with TRBD1. The CDR3 length is 15 residues. The junction had 11 bases not matched to a gene; V was cut back by 4 bases and J by 6 bases. The germline gives CDR1 MNHEY, CDR2 SVGAGI.

This chain links TRBV25-1 with TRBJ1-1; perhaps TRBD1 as D (5 bases). Per germline, CDR1 MGHDK and CDR2 SYGVNS. The V and J ends lost 3 bases and 4 bases respectively, with 18 bases between them. The CDR3 loop spans 16 amino acids. The CDR3 loop is CASSDGTPGWVTEAFF. CDR3 bases: TGTGCCAGCAGTGATGGGACGCCCGGTTGGGTCACTGAAGCTTTCTTT. Full variable domain (rest looked up from reference TRBV25-1 and TRBJ1-1): EADIYQTPRYLVIGTGKKITLECSQTMGHDKMYWYQQDPGMELHLIHYSYGVNSTEKGDLSSESTVSRIRTEHFPLTLESARPSHTSQYLCASSDGTPGWVTEAFFGQGTRLTVV.

The J gene is TRBJ2-7, the V gene TRBV30; TRBD1 might be the D (5 bases). CDR3 length: 14 amino acids. V dropped 0 bases and J dropped 0 bases, with 9 bases sitting between them. The germline V gene encodes CDR1 GTSNPN and CDR2 SVGIG (reference sequence). The CDR3 protein is CAWSVQGASYEQYF. The CDR3 nucleotides are TGTGCCTGGAGTGTCCAGGGTGCCTCCTACGAGCAGTACTTC.

The rearrangement joins TRBV9 to TRBJ2-2; 10 bases agree with TRBD2. This CDR3 comprises 17 residues. Germline V gives CDR1 SGDLS, CDR2 YYNGEE. V was pared by 0 bases and J by 5 bases, with 7 bases of the junction left unmatched. The CDR3 reads CASSVGLAGAETGELFF. The CDR3 DNA reads TGTGCCAGCAGCGTAGGTCTAGCGGGAGCGGAGACCGGGGAGCTGTTTTTT. The full variable domain, in which reference TRBV9 and TRBJ2-2 provide the parts outside the CDR3, is DSGVTQTPKHLITATGQRVTLRCSPRSGDLSVYWYQQSLDQGLQFLIQYYNGEERAKGNILERFSAQQFPDLHSELNLSSLELGDSALYFCASSVGLAGAETGELFFGEGSRLTVL.

The chain is built from TRBV5-1 and TRBJ2-5; TRBD1 or TRBD2 may be the D gene (5 bases each). The germline gives CDR1 SGHRS, CDR2 YFSETQ. The V and J ends lost 0 bases and 4 bases respectively, with 7 bases between them. The CDR3 length is 13 residues. In nucleotides, the CDR3 is TGCGCCAGCAGCTTGGGGGGGACAGAGACCCAGTACTTC. Its protein is CASSLGGTETQYF.

The CDR3 loop is CASGLNFENIQYF. DNA for the CDR3: TGTGCCAGCGGATTAAATTTCGAAAACATTCAGTACTTC. The chain is built from TRBV27 and TRBJ2-4; no definite D call. Germline lookup yields CDR1 MNHEY and CDR2 SMNVEV (reference sequence). The CDR3 is 13 amino acids. V was cut by 8 bases and J by 5 bases, with 13 bases left in between.

The CDR3, as DNA: TGTGCCATCAGTGAGAGGACCCGGCAGAGTGAGCAGTACTTC. As protein: CAISERTRQSEQYF. The genes are TRBV10-3 and TRBJ2-7; D uncertain. The CDR3 loop spans 14 amino acids. The germline CDR1 and CDR2 sequences are ENHRY and SYGVKD. Trimming removed 2 bases at V and 7 bases at J, with 15 bases between.

This chain joins TRBV10-1 and TRBJ2-2; D possibly corresponds to TRBD2 (6 bases). CDR1 is WNHNN, CDR2 SYGVQD, per germline (reference sequence). CDR3 size: 13 residues. Trimming cost V 6 bases and J 6 bases, with 11 bases left between them. The CDR3 sequence is CASSETSPGELFF. DNA of the CDR3: TGCGCCAGCAGCGAGACTAGTCCCGGGGAGCTGTTTTTT.

The chain links TRBV2 to TRBJ2-5; possible D gene TRBD2, 5 bases. The J call may be incorrect, as the DNA end agrees better with TRBJ2-7. Germline CDR1 and CDR2: SNHLY and FYNNEI. The CDR3 is 15 amino acids. Written as DNA, the CDR3 is TGTGCCAGCAGTGCCGAGACTATACCCTCCTACGAGCAGTACTTC. This sequence encodes CASSAETIPSYEQYF.

The chain employs TRBV5-6 and TRBJ2-1, with D possibly being TRBD2 (6 bases). Germline V gene data show CDR1 as SGHDT and CDR2 as YYEEEE. Trimming shortened V by 4 bases and J by 6 bases, and 29 bases separated the two germline ends. The CDR3 is 19 residues long. The CDR3 loop reads CASSRILSGSYIVVNEQFF. The CDR3 nucleotides are TGTGCCAGCAGCCGAATACTTAGCGGATCCTACATTGTTGTCAATGAGCAGTTCTTC.

This sequence joins TRBV9 and TRBJ2-1, with a possible D match to TRBD2 (6 bases). The CDR3 runs to 15 residues. The germline V gene encodes CDR1 SGDLS and CDR2 YYNGEE. V lost 1 base and J 9 bases, leaving 17 bases between the germline ends. The CDR3 DNA sequence: TGTGCCAGCAGCGTAACGGGAGTGGAGGGGAGTGAGCAGTTCTTC. Its protein is CASSVTGVEGSEQFF.

The V call is TRBV18, the J call TRBJ2-5; 9 nucleotides agree with TRBD2. Looked up from germline, CDR1 is KGHSH and CDR2 is LQKENI. CDR3 length: 16 residues. Trimming cost V 0 bases and J 1 base; bases outside gene matches: 3. CDR3 bases: TGTGCCAGCTCACCACCCTCTAGCGGGATCCAAGAGACCCAGTACTTC. Amino acids: CASSPPSSGIQETQYF.

The genes are TRBV10-3 and TRBJ1-2; D uncertain. Germline CDR1 reads ENHRY; CDR2 reads SYGVKD. V lost 4 bases, J lost 2 bases, and 8 bases lay in between. The length of the CDR3 is 13 residues. The CDR3 bases are TGTGCCATCAGTGCCGCGGGAAACTATGGCTACACCTTC. Translation gives CAISAAGNYGYTF.

The V call is TRBV7-8, the J call TRBJ2-7; D is unresolved. This CDR3 is 12 amino acids long. V dropped 5 bases and J dropped 4 bases, with 9 bases sitting between them. Germline V lookup: CDR1 SGHVS, CDR2 FQNEAQ. In DNA form, the CDR3 reads TGTGCCAGCAGCGTAAACCGATACGAGCAGTACTTC. As protein: CASSVNRYEQYF.

The V call is TRBV5-4, the J call TRBJ2-3, with TRBD2 matching over 8 bases. Per germline, CDR1 SGHNT and CDR2 YYREEE (reference sequence). The CDR3 is made up of 16 amino acids. Trimming at V came to 5 bases and at J to 5 bases, leaving 13 bases not matched to a gene. The CDR3 DNA reads TGTGCCAGCAGGAAGATAGCGGGAAAGGTTTTAGATACGCAGTATTTT. Its protein is CASRKIAGKVLDTQYF.

This clone appeared once. The chain recombines TRBV29-1 with TRBJ2-5; TRBD1 is a possible D gene (5 bases). V was shortened by 4 bases and J by 2 bases, with 11 bases between the two germline ends. This CDR3 is 13 amino acids long. The germline V gene encodes CDR1 SQVTM and CDR2 ANQGSEA. The CDR3 loop reads CSVGGAVQETQYF. The CDR3 DNA reads TGCAGCGTTGGTGGGGCAGTTCAAGAGACCCAGTACTTC.

The rearrangement links TRBV12-5 to TRBJ2-1, with no clear D. V was cut by 6 bases and J by 2 bases, with 11 bases left in between. The CDR3 runs 14 residues. Per the germline V gene, CDR1 is LGHNT and CDR2 is FRNRAP. The CDR3 nucleotides read TGTGCTAGTGGCCCAAGGGCGACCTACAATGAGCAGTTCTTC. It yields the protein CASGPRATYNEQFF.